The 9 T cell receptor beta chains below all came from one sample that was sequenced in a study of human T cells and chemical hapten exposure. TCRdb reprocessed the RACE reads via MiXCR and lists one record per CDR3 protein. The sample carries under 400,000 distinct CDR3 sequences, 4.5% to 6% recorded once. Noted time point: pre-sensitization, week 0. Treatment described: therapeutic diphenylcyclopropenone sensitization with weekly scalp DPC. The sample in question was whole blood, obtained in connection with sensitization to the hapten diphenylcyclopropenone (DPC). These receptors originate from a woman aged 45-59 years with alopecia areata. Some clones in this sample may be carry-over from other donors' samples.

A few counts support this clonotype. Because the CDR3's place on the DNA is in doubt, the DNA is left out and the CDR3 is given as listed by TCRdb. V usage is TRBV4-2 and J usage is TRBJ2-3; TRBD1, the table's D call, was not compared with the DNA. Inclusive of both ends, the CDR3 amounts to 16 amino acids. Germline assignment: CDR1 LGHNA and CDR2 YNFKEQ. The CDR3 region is CASSQGSSFGAGAEYF.

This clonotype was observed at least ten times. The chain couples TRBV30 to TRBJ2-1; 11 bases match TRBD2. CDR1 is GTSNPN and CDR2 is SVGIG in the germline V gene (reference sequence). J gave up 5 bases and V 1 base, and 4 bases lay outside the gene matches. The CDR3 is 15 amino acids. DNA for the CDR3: TGTGCCTGGAGTGCAGGGACTAGCGGAAACAATGAGCAGTTCTTC. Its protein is CAWSAGTSGNNEQFF.

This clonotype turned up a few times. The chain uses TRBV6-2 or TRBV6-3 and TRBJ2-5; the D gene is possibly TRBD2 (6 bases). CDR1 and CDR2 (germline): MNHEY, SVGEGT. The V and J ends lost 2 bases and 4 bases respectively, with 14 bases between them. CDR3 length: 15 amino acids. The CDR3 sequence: CASSYRTGVTETQYF. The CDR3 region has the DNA TGTGCCAGCAGTTACAGGACGGGAGTCACAGAGACCCAGTACTTC.

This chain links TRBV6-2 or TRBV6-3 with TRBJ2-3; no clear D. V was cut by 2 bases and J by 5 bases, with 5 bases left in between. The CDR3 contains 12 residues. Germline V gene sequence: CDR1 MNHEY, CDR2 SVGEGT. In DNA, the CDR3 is TGTGCCAGCAGTTACGAGGAAGATACGCAGTATTTT. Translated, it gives CASSYEEDTQYF.

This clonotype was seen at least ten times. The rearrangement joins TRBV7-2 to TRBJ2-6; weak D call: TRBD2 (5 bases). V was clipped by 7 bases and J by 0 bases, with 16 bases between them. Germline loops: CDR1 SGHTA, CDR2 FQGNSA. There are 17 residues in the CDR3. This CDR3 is CASIPGGFSSGANVLTF. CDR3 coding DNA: TGTGCCAGCATCCCAGGAGGATTTTCCTCTGGGGCCAACGTCCTGACTTTC. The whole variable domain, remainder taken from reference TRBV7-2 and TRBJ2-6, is GAGVSQSPSNKVTEKGKDVELRCDPISGHTALYWYRQSLGQGLEFLIYFQGNSAPDKSGLPSDRFSAERTGGSVSTLTIQRTQQEDSAVYLCASIPGGFSSGANVLTFGAGSRLTVL.

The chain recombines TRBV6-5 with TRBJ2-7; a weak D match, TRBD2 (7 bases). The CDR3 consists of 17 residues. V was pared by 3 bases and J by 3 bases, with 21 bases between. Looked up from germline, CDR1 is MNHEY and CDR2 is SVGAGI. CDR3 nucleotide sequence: TGTGCCAGCAGTTATACTACGAGGGGGAGGGCTCACTACGAGCAGTACTTC. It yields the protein CASSYTTRGRAHYEQYF.

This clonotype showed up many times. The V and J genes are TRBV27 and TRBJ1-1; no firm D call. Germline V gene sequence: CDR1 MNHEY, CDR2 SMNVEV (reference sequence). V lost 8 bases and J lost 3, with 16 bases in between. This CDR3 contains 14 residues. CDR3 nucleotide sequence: TGTGCCAGCTCCCCGGCGGGGTCCCACACTGAAGCTTTCTTT. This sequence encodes CASSPAGSHTEAFF.

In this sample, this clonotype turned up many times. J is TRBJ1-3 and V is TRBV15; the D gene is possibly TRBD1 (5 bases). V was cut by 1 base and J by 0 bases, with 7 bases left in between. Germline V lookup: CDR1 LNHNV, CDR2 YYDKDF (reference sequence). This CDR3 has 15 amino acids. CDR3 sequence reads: CATSRAGFSGNTIYF. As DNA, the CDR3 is TGTGCCACCAGCAGAGCAGGGTTCTCTGGAAACACCATATATTTT.

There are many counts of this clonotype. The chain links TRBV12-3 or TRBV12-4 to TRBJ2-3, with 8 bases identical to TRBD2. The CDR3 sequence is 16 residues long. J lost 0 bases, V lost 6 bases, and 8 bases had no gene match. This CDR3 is CASSRWRGASTDTQYF. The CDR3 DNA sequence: TGTGCCAGCAGCCGTTGGCGGGGGGCTAGCACAGATACGCAGTATTTT.